The text below deals with one T cell receptor beta chain. It lacks a known antigen. Base quality data are lacking; no much larger clone is found one base away. Using the deep immunoSEQ assay, multiplex PCR amplified TCR CDR3 regions from genomic DNA. Genomic DNA extracted from each cell subset was distributed evenly over all wells of several immunoSEQ 96-well plates, and each plate served as one replicate. For sorted subsets, each replicate PCR was loaded with 200 to 250 ng genomic DNA, equivalent to 30,000 or so T cell genomes. Purified libraries were measured with a Qubit 3.0 fluorometer, size-checked on a Bioanalyzer 2100, and measured again with the KAPA Library Quantification kit. A separate single-read 150-cycle Illumina NextSeq 550 flow cell was used to sequence each immunoSEQ 96-well plate. As for the original processing: Because only junctional sequences without quality scores were contained in the immunoSEQ output, filtering matching that applied to full-length reads could not be performed. Sequences were annotated with PyIR, a Python wrapper for IgBLAST v1.9, using IMGT germline references to assign V/J genes and CDR3. Any read was removed if the V/J assignment was weak (E-value above 1e-6), the CDR3 was missing, or the read contained stop codons, out-of-frame junctions, or ambiguous translated residues. V3J clonotypes were defined as sequences sharing the same inferred V gene, J gene, and CDR3 amino acid sequence. Percentage overlap between repertoires was computed as shared unique clonotypes divided by the size of the smaller repertoire. Richness of each repertoire was evaluated using RTK rarefaction, the Chao1 estimator, and Recon v2.1 estimates of unobserved clonotypes. Generation probabilities were computed with OLGA for all TCRbeta clonotypes obtained by the gDNA method from several donors. Entries here come from immuneACCESS through TCRdb and include only in-frame sequences with V and J called. Some clones fail to appear in such tables; in the studies checked, an unresolved V gene covers under half of the shortfall, and the cause of the remainder is unknown. V and J calls and clone size are those listed in that table; D and trimming were worked out from the DNA. In this sample the table shows 1.6 million or so clones, 98% of which occur a single time. Over 0.3% of the sample belongs to the ten largest clones.

Healthy HIV-negative adults with no recently reported acute infections or vaccinations were included as donors. All donors were Caucasian adults living in Nashville, Tennessee, USA. CD4+ T cells were enriched through magnetic negative selection, after which naive cells were positively selected on CD45RA and the remaining negative fraction served as the memory subset. After blood collection by leukapheresis, PBMCs were isolated using Ficoll-Histopaque density gradient centrifugation and then cryopreserved in the vapor phase of liquid nitrogen. Purity and quantity of every magnetically sorted T cell population were checked by analytical flow cytometry. Each sorted fraction had its genomic DNA isolated and then quantified by UV absorbance on a Nanodrop 2000c. The CDR3 runs 14 amino acids, cysteine and phenylalanine included. Left in the record is the CDR3 DNA by itself, 42 bases read in frame from the first base. CDR1 and CDR2 (SGHTA, FQGNSA) derive from the germline V gene. From V the trimming removes 4 bases and from J it removes 4 bases, while the gene matches leave 5 bases of the junction unaccounted for.

The data are from a study of shared clonotypes between healthy human individuals (TCRdb year 2020). As for the study more broadly: Three men and two women, aged 18 to 49 years, made up the cohort. For each donor, CD4 naive and CD4 memory were each run on three plates, CD8 naive on two plates, and CD8 memory on one plate. The study deeply sequenced blood TCR repertoires of about 5 healthy adults to estimate repertoire size and the extent of clonotype sharing between individuals. To increase sequencing depth and limit assay-specific biases, TCR repertoire library preparation and sequencing were carried out by different laboratories using diverse techniques. Per donor, leukapheresis produced somewhere between about 0.9 and 10 billion PBMCs. Overall study results and their limits: Pairwise subsampling indicated that sequencing depth was expected to affect the degree of clonotype sharing among donors. The genetic and exposure-history diversity represented was limited by the small number of donors. Compared with non-shared clonotypes, clonotypes shared by all four sorted-subset donors had higher generation probabilities. Incomplete sequencing was indicated by rarefaction of sorted-subset datasets, despite the large sequencing depth. Estimated clonotype richness was generally larger for naive than for memory subsets. Sampling was restricted to blood, and TCR repertoires in tissue are likely to differ from TCR repertoires in blood. Across a handful of donors, roughly 5.4% of naive CD4, approximately 3.6% of naive CD8, 2.3% of memory CD4, and under 0.45% of memory CD8 clonotypes were shared.

The sequenced material came from naive CD4+ T cells sorted from blood. The intended sense of this specimen's cell subset or site label: CD45RA+ positively selected. This receptor was obtained from a man aged 25-40 years in good health. The chain joins TRBV7-2 to TRBJ2-3; 7 nucleotides in the junction match TRBD2. This receptor has the CDR3 CASSWERDADTQYF. The bases read TGTGCCAGCAGCTGGGAGCGGGACGCAGATACGCAGTATTTT.